Reported below is one T cell receptor beta chain. This sample is part of a study of T cell changes during pregnancy in multiple sclerosis. With V trimmed by 4 bases and J by 9 bases, 8 bases remained unmatched. Germline CDR1 LGHNA, CDR2 YSLEER. There are 13 residues in the CDR3. Clones were read by immunoSEQ multiplex PCR, and TCRdb kept only the in-frame ones, dropping some. The table records 45,000 to 55,000 clones, 85% to 95% of them present only once. The material was peripheral blood, obtained after pregnancy. The clonotype was recovered from a female donor with multiple sclerosis, enrolled in a pregnancy study. The chain uses TRBV4-3 and TRBJ2-7; 8 positions match TRBD2. CDR3 in DNA: TGCGCCAGCAGCCTGTCTTCGGCGGGAGGGCAGTACTTC. This encodes CASSLSSAGGQYF.